This T cell receptor (beta chain) appears in the sequencing data of a study of T cell repertoires in cytomegalovirus infection. Background on the study: HLA-C-restricted CMV epitopes, recently identified, and well-studied HLA-B-restricted ones were used by the study. Carrying CMV and the relevant HLA type showed in public TCR beta signatures.

Study-level results: HLA-C-restricted CMV-specific TCR beta clonotypes prevailed in the ex vivo response. Summed public TCR beta family frequency identified CMV carriers bearing the relevant HLA.

Remarks on this clonotype: What it recognizes is unknown.

V dropped 2 bases and J dropped 6 bases, with 16 bases sitting between them. Germline V gene data show CDR1 as MNHNY and CDR2 as SVGAGI (reference sequence). The CDR3 has 15 residues. TCRdb recomputed calls from the reads with MiXCR, one row per CDR3 protein. The table shows about 890,000 distinct CDR3 sequences, with roughly 30% occurring only once. The rearrangement joins TRBV6-6 to TRBJ1-2, with D hard to call. The source was cultured CD8+ T cells from PBMCs, collected from culture after CMV antigen stimulation. The TCR sequence derives from a human donor in good health (CMV status not recorded). Some clones in this sample may be carry-over from other donors' samples. The CDR3: CASSYPDPGWNGYTF. The CDR3 DNA reads as TGTGCCAGCAGTTACCCGGACCCGGGGTGGAATGGCTACACCTTC.